This section outlines one T cell receptor (beta chain) sequence together with its context. Donors were nominally healthy when sampled, though unrecorded immune exposures were likely. This specimen comes from a study of cytomegalovirus exposure and HLA in healthy donors. A multiplex PCR was run with 60 Vbeta primers and 13 Jbeta primers. The repertoire was sequenced with immunoSEQ multiplex PCR; TCRdb's copy has only in-frame clones and lacks some. The repertoire consists of about 81,000 clones, with about 80% occurring once and the leading ten covering around 3.2%. The CDR3 is made up of 15 amino acids. CDR1 is PRHDT and CDR2 is FYEKMQ in the germline V gene (reference sequence). Trimming removed 4 bases from V and 2 bases from J, with 13 bases in between.

The chain combines TRBV13 with TRBJ2-3; TRBD2 is a possible D gene (6 bases). What was sequenced was PBMCs. The TCR was taken from a man aged 45-65 years in good health and CMV-seropositive. The CDR3 is CASSSQSGVTDTQYF. The CDR3 nucleotides are TGTGCCAGCAGCTCCCAGTCGGGAGTCACAGATACGCAGTATTTT.